Sequencing of this T cell receptor beta chain was carried out in a study of T cell repertoires in cytomegalovirus infection. Study-level findings and limits: Pooled public TCR beta family frequency picked out CMV carriers with the relevant HLA.

TCRdb re-derived calls from the reads in MiXCR, one entry per CDR3 protein. The sample shows fewer than 1,000,000 distinct CDR3 sequences, about a third of them seen only once. The germline V and J ends were trimmed by 5 bases and 8 bases, with 10 bases remaining between them. The CDR3 has 12 amino acids. CDR1 and CDR2 (germline): SEHNR, FQNEAQ (reference sequence). This clonotype was found a few times. The antigen is unknown. Sequenced material: cultured CD8+ T cells from PBMCs, taken from culture after CMV antigen stimulation. The chain joins TRBV7-9 to TRBJ2-1; tentative D call: TRBD1 (6 bases). This receptor was identified in a human donor in good health (CMV status not recorded). Some clones in this sample may be carry-over from other donors' samples. The CDR3 DNA is TGTGCCAGCAGCAACAGGGTCCATGAGCAGTTCTTC. This codes for CASSNRVHEQFF.